A single sample gave rise to the 5 T cell receptor beta chains below, sequenced in a study of T cells in Graves' hyperthyroidism and ophthalmopathy. TCR beta CDR3 sequences were amplified from RNA transcripts. Initially, a first-round RT-PCR of the TCR CDR3 employed the HTBI primer set. TCRdb redid the calling of the multiplex PCR reads with MiXCR, one entry per CDR3 protein. The table has 200,000 to 300,000 distinct CDR3 sequences, approximately 16% seen once; the top ten hold 25% to 30%. The sample taken for sequencing was blood. All receptors derive from a woman between 18 and 29 years old with Graves' ophthalmopathy.

There are many counts of this clonotype. The chain combines TRBV11-3 with TRBJ1-5; no clear D gene. CDR1 is SGHNT, CDR2 YENEEA, per germline. V dropped 0 bases and J dropped 3 bases, with 12 bases sitting between them. CDR3 length: 16 residues. CDR3 nucleotides: TGTGCCAGCAGCTTAGACTGGCCACGGGTCAATCAGCCCCAGCATTTT. Translation: CASSLDWPRVNQPQHF.

Ten or more counts support this clonotype. V usage is TRBV20-1 and J usage is TRBJ1-4; D not resolved. CDR3 length equals 13 residues. Looked up from germline, CDR1 is DFQATT and CDR2 is SNEGSKA (reference sequence). Trimming pared 5 bases from V and 4 bases from J, leaving 11 bases between. In DNA form, the CDR3 reads TGCAGTGCTGATGCGGAGAGTAATGAAAAACTGTTTTTT. Translating gives CSADAESNEKLFF.

A few counts support this clonotype. The chain employs TRBV28 and TRBJ2-5; 11 bases fit TRBD2. V lost 7 bases to trimming and J lost 1 base; unmatched junction nucleotides: 14. The CDR3 is 18 residues long. The germline V gene encodes CDR1 MDHEN and CDR2 SYDVKM. CDR3 in amino acids: CASNPTVRTSGPQETQYF. The CDR3, as DNA: TGTGCCAGCAACCCAACGGTGAGGACTAGCGGGCCCCAAGAGACCCAGTACTTC.

This clonotype was detected a few times. V usage is TRBV19 and J usage is TRBJ1-4; weak D call: TRBD1 (5 bases). The CDR3 is 16 amino acids. Trimming removed 3 bases from V and 7 bases from J, with 18 bases in between. Germline V CDR1 and CDR2: LNHDA, SQIVND (reference sequence). CDR3 residues: CASSIIISDSGEKLFF. CDR3 DNA sequence: TGTGCCAGTAGTATTATCATCAGTGACAGTGGTGAAAAACTGTTTTTT.

Ten or more counts support this clonotype. V usage is TRBV28 and J usage is TRBJ1-1; D not resolved. Trimming took off 2 bases at V and 0 bases at J, with 13 bases between the two ends. Germline lookup yields CDR1 MDHEN and CDR2 SYDVKM. This CDR3 region has 16 residues. In DNA form, the CDR3 reads TGTGCCAGCAGTTTACCTCCCCGGCATCTGAACACTGAAGCTTTCTTT. This sequence encodes CASSLPPRHLNTEAFF.